This T cell receptor (beta chain) was retrieved from a study of control samples from healthy donors and cancer patients. This CDR3 contains 17 residues. From germline, CDR1 is SGHDT and CDR2 YYEEEE. The junction had 10 bases not matched to a gene; V was cut back by 5 bases and J by 0 bases. TCRdb keeps only in-frame clones here, not all; method: immunoSEQ multiplex PCR. This sample has approximately 110,000 clones, with around 88% found just once. This chain uses TRBV5-6 with TRBJ1-5; TRBD1 matches 8 bases. The specimen sequenced was blood. The source of this sequence is a woman aged 45-65 years in good health. The CDR3 reads CASSYSGQGYSNQPQHF. For the CDR3, the DNA is TGTGCCAGCAGTTATTCAGGACAGGGTTATAGCAATCAGCCCCAGCATTTT.